These T cell receptor beta chains were read from a single sample in a study of identical twins. From the 5' RACE reads, TCRdb called clonotypes with MiXCR, one entry per CDR3 protein. Seen here are a few hundred thousand distinct CDR3 sequences, 14% observed once, and the top ten hold 0.98%. These data were also filed under a second study, of yellow fever vaccine responses in identical twins.

Sequencing was done on a sample of CD4+ T cells sorted from blood. Source of these receptors: a woman under 30 in good health. CDR3s include the opening cysteine and the closing phenylalanine or tryptophan. The order of the fields is V gene, CDR3 protein.

TRBV18 | CASSQYRDRNEKLFF
TRBV6-1 | CASSRQGLWDTQYF
TRBV12-3/TRBV12-4 | CASSLSQRSLFF
TRBV20-1 | CSADKYSPGPFNQPQHF
TRBV5-1 | CASGPGLQNTGELFF
TRBV4-3 | CASSQVGGIGANVLTF
TRBV29-1 | CSVGQIAVQNEQFF
TRBV29-1 | CSVFRGQETQYF
TRBV28 | CASSFQGPNYGYTF
TRBV7-3 | CARYNRALNYGYTF
TRBV30 | CAWTTVYTEAFF
TRBV27 | CASSLRLAGGHNEQFF
TRBV20-1 | CSAKTSIYNEQFF
TRBV6-2/TRBV6-3 | CASSHRAGPGNTEAFF
TRBV10-3 | CAISGSPVGLYEQYF
TRBV29-1 | CSVGVYGELFF
TRBV19 | CASSLPPRAGHNEQFF
TRBV7-9 | CASSPRGAGESSNEQFF